These 28 T cell receptor beta chains were all obtained from the same sample, sequenced in a study of blood T cell repertoires in COVID-19. The data were produced by immunoSEQ multiplex PCR, yet TCRdb's version contains in-frame clones alone and is incomplete. The sample holds about 95,000 clones, approximately 90% seen once. The sequencing input was peripheral blood. The source is a woman between 50 and 59 years old in a cohort sampled during active COVID-19.

This clone was seen a few times. The chain couples TRBV20-1 to TRBJ2-7; 8 bases map to TRBD1. Germline assignment: CDR1 DFQATT and CDR2 SNEGSKA (reference sequence). The J segment lost 7 bases and the V segment lost 3 bases, leaving 11 bases of the junction unmatched. This CDR3 has 14 residues. The CDR3 here is CSASRAGGEGEQYF. For the CDR3, the DNA is TGCAGTGCTAGTCGGGCAGGGGGCGAGGGAGAGCAGTACTTC.

The chain carries TRBV5-6 and TRBJ2-5, with TRBD2 identical over 9 bases. This CDR3 contains 15 residues. The J segment lost 1 base and the V segment lost 3 bases, leaving 4 bases of the junction unmatched. Per the germline V gene, CDR1 is SGHDT and CDR2 is YYEEEE. This chain's CDR3 is CASSYPSGVQETQYF. The CDR3 nucleotides read TGTGCCAGCAGCTACCCTAGCGGGGTCCAAGAGACCCAGTACTTC.

The chain carries TRBV14 and TRBJ2-1; perhaps TRBD1 as D (7 bases). Trimming pared 7 bases from V and 0 bases from J, leaving 16 bases between. Germline CDR1 and CDR2: SGHDN and FVKESK. This CDR3 is 16 amino acids long. CDR3 sequence: CASTAGQTLSYNEQFF. In DNA, the CDR3 is TGTGCCAGCACCGCGGGACAGACCCTCTCCTACAATGAGCAGTTCTTC.

The genes are TRBV7-9 and TRBJ2-1; no definite D call. CDR3 size: 12 residues. Trimming shortened V by 4 bases and J by 9 bases, and 10 bases separated the two germline ends. Germline V lookup: CDR1 SEHNR, CDR2 FQNEAQ (reference sequence). Here the CDR3 DNA reads TGTGCCAGCAGCTCCCAGCGAGGTGAGCAGTTCTTC. As protein: CASSSQRGEQFF.

The chain uses TRBV7-9 and TRBJ2-3; 7 bases match TRBD1. The germline V gene encodes CDR1 SEHNR and CDR2 FQNEAQ (reference sequence). This CDR3 has 15 residues. The V segment lost 5 bases and the J segment 2 bases; nucleotides outside the gene matches: 7. The CDR3 reads CASSPRGTDTDTQYF. The CDR3 bases are TGTGCCAGCAGCCCCCGAGGGACAGACACAGATACGCAGTATTTT.

The rearrangement uses TRBV4-2 and TRBJ1-2, with TRBD1 as a possible D gene (6 bases). The CDR3 covers 13 residues. Germline values: CDR1 LGHNA, CDR2 YNFKEQ. V was pared by 3 bases and J by 8 bases, with 13 bases between. This chain's CDR3 is CASSHFGGGGYTF. CDR3 DNA: TGTGCCAGCAGCCACTTTGGGGGCGGAGGCTACACCTTC.

The V and J genes are TRBV5-4 and TRBJ1-4; 9 nucleotides align to TRBD1. CDR3 length equals 14 residues. Trimming removed 5 bases from V and 8 bases from J; junction bases left unmatched: 7. Per the germline V gene, CDR1 is SGHNT and CDR2 is YYREEE (reference sequence). The CDR3 region has the DNA TGTGCCAGCAGAAAGGACAGGGGACGAGAAAAACTGTTTTTT. As protein: CASRKDRGREKLFF. Full variable domain (rest looked up from reference TRBV5-4 and TRBJ1-4): ETGVTQSPTHLIKTRGQQVTLRCSSQSGHNTVSWYQQALGQGPQFIFQYYREEENGRGNFPPRFSGLQFPNYSSELNVNALELDDSALYLCASRKDRGREKLFFGSGTQLSVL.

The V call is TRBV28, the J call TRBJ2-1, with 10 bases fitting TRBD2. Germline CDR1 and CDR2: MDHEN and SYDVKM. With 6 bases clipped from V and 7 bases from J, the junction kept 3 bases outside the gene matches. CDR3 size: 13 residues. In nucleotides, the CDR3 is TGTGCCAGCAGGCTAGCGGGAGTGAATGAGCAGTTCTTC. Translation gives CASRLAGVNEQFF.

The chain links TRBV5-4 to TRBJ1-4; 9 bases are a match to TRBD1. Germline trimming cut 1 base from V and 7 bases from J; bases unmatched to any gene: 2. From germline, CDR1 is SGHNT and CDR2 YYREEE (reference sequence). The CDR3 is made up of 14 amino acids. CDR3 in DNA: TGTGCCAGCAGCTTGAACAGGGGGCGTGAAAAACTGTTTTTT. This gives the protein CASSLNRGREKLFF.

This chain connects TRBV24-1 to TRBJ2-7; 8 bases align to TRBD1. Germline CDR1 KGHDR, CDR2 SFDVKD. The CDR3 consists of 14 residues. The ends lost 5 bases at V and 2 bases at J; junction bases unmatched: 4. CDR3 protein: CATSGSDRAYEQYF. Here the CDR3 DNA reads TGTGCCACCAGTGGGTCGGACAGGGCCTACGAGCAGTACTTC.

The rearrangement joins TRBV5-4 to TRBJ1-1, with TRBD1 matching over 8 bases. The CDR3 has 14 amino acids. Germline trimming cut 4 bases from V and 2 bases from J; bases unmatched to any gene: 4. The germline V gene encodes CDR1 SGHNT and CDR2 YYREEE (reference sequence). This CDR3 reads CASSDRGTNTEAFF. CDR3 bases: TGTGCCAGCAGCGACAGGGGTACCAACACTGAAGCTTTCTTT. The full variable domain, rest sourced from reference TRBV5-4 and TRBJ1-1, is ETGVTQSPTHLIKTRGQQVTLRCSSQSGHNTVSWYQQALGQGPQFIFQYYREEENGRGNFPPRFSGLQFPNYSSELNVNALELDDSALYLCASSDRGTNTEAFFGQGTRLTVV.

This rearrangement joins TRBV5-1 to TRBJ2-7, with D perhaps matching TRBD1 (7 bases). Germline-derived CDR1 and CDR2 are SGHRS and YFSETQ. The germline V and J ends were trimmed by 2 bases and 4 bases, with 16 bases remaining between them. The CDR3 totals 15 residues. CDR3 loop: CASSFGQGGRYEQYF. CDR3 nucleotides: TGCGCCAGCAGCTTTGGGCAGGGGGGTCGGTACGAGCAGTACTTC.

In its sample, this clone was seen once. The chain uses TRBV3-1 (or the pseudogene TRBV3-2) and TRBJ2-3; 9 bases fit TRBD2. This CDR3 is 15 amino acids long. V shed 4 bases, J shed 8 bases, and the junction held 10 bases outside the gene matches. Germline-derived CDR1 and CDR2 are LGHDT and YNNKEL (reference sequence). This CDR3 is CASSPRTSARGTQYF. The CDR3 DNA is TGTGCCAGCAGCCCCCGGACTAGCGCCCGGGGTACGCAGTATTTT.

The rearrangement joins TRBV19 to TRBJ2-1, with 10 positions matching TRBD2. V shed 7 bases, J shed 2 bases, and the junction held 8 bases outside the gene matches. The germline gives CDR1 LNHDA, CDR2 SQIVND (reference sequence). The CDR3 loop spans 16 amino acids. The CDR3 sequence: CASTPSLAGTYNEQFF. As DNA, the CDR3 is TGTGCCAGTACCCCCTCACTAGCGGGGACCTACAATGAGCAGTTCTTC.

The chain employs TRBV3-1 (or the pseudogene TRBV3-2) and TRBJ1-2; weak D call: TRBD1 (6 bases). Trimming shortened V by 4 bases and J by 4 bases, and 13 bases separated the two germline ends. The CDR3 has 14 residues. The germline CDR1 and CDR2 sequences are LGHDT and YNNKEL (reference sequence). The CDR3 DNA reads as TGTGCCAGCAGCCGAACTGGGGGCGGCTATGGCTACACCTTC. This translates into CASSRTGGGYGYTF.

In its sample, this clone was seen once. The V gene is TRBV3-1 (or the pseudogene TRBV3-2), the J gene TRBJ2-6; D is ambiguous. The CDR3 extends over 15 amino acids. Germline CDR1 and CDR2: LGHDT and YNNKEL (reference sequence). V lost 4 bases to trimming and J lost 0 bases, with 7 bases between them. The CDR3 reads CASSRALSGANVLTF. DNA for the CDR3: TGTGCCAGCAGCCGGGCCCTCTCTGGGGCCAACGTCCTGACTTTC.

The chain employs TRBV14 and TRBJ2-1; TRBD1 is a possible D gene (6 bases). The CDR3 runs 15 residues. Trimming shortened V by 4 bases and J by 3 bases, and 13 bases separated the two germline ends. The V gene's germline CDR1 is SGHDN and CDR2 FVKESK. The CDR3 loop is CASSPLTGSYNEQFF. Written as DNA, the CDR3 is TGTGCCAGCAGCCCCCTTACAGGGAGCTACAATGAGCAGTTCTTC.

The chain uses TRBV12-5 and TRBJ1-2, with 9 bases identical to TRBD1. The length of the CDR3 is 16 residues. The trim removed 2 bases at V and 2 bases at J, leaving 6 bases unmatched. Looked up from germline, CDR1 is LGHNT and CDR2 is FRNRAP. CDR3 sequence reads: CASGLRGTGTNYGYTF. The CDR3 DNA reads as TGTGCTAGTGGTTTGCGAGGGACAGGGACGAACTATGGCTACACCTTC.

The gene calls are TRBV7-9 and TRBJ2-3; 7 nucleotides align to TRBD2. CDR3 length equals 16 residues. Unmatched junction bases numbered 12, after V lost 4 bases and J lost 5 bases. CDR1 and CDR2 from the germline V gene are SEHNR and FQNEAQ (reference sequence). The CDR3, as DNA: TGTGCCAGCAGCTCGCTAAGCGGGACGTACAAAGATACGCAGTATTTT. Translation gives CASSSLSGTYKDTQYF. The whole variable domain, remainder taken from reference TRBV7-9 and TRBJ2-3, is DTGVSQNPRHKITKRGQNVTFRCDPISEHNRLYWYRQTLGQGPEFLTYFQNEAQLEKSRLLSDRFSAERPKGSFSTLEIQRTEQGDSAMYLCASSSLSGTYKDTQYFGPGTRLTVL.

The rearrangement links TRBV19 to TRBJ1-3; possibly TRBD1 for D (5 bases). Germline loops: CDR1 LNHDA, CDR2 SQIVND (reference sequence). This CDR3 has 14 residues. V lost 6 bases, J lost 4 bases, and 13 bases lay in between. CDR3 in DNA: TGTGCCAGTAGACCCGGACACTCCGGAAACACCATATATTTT. Translated: CASRPGHSGNTIYF.

This rearrangement joins TRBV5-6 to TRBJ2-6; 7 bases align to TRBD2. V was pared by 4 bases and J by 0 bases, with 10 bases of the junction left unmatched. Germline loops: CDR1 SGHDT, CDR2 YYEEEE. The CDR3 consists of 18 residues. In DNA form, the CDR3 reads TGTGCCAGCAGCGTTCTCTGGGCGGGGGTCTCTGGGGCCAACGTCCTGACTTTC. It yields the protein CASSVLWAGVSGANVLTF.

In its sample, this clone was seen once. This chain joins TRBV28 and TRBJ2-5, with 13 bases matching TRBD2. Germline V CDR1 and CDR2: MDHEN, SYDVKM. V lost 4 bases and J lost 8; bases outside the gene matches: 13. The CDR3 loop spans 17 amino acids. The CDR3 region is CASSSIPGTSGTVTQYF. DNA for the CDR3: TGTGCCAGCAGTTCTATTCCCGGGACTAGCGGGACGGTCACCCAGTACTTC.

The chain links TRBV19 to TRBJ2-1, with D maybe TRBD2 (7 bases). Per the germline V gene, CDR1 is LNHDA and CDR2 is SQIVND (reference sequence). This CDR3 comprises 15 residues. Trimming left V 5 bases short and J 4 bases short, with 15 bases between. For the CDR3, the DNA is TGTGCCAGTAGTGCCTGGGGGGGCCCTTACAATGAGCAGTTCTTC. This encodes CASSAWGGPYNEQFF.

The V call is TRBV9, the J call TRBJ2-7; D is unresolved. CDR1 and CDR2 (germline): SGDLS, YYNGEE. Trimming pared 0 bases from V and 2 bases from J, leaving 6 bases between. This CDR3 region has 13 residues. CDR3 nucleotides: TGTGCCAGCAGCGTAGAGCTAACCTACGAGCAGTACTTC. This sequence encodes CASSVELTYEQYF.

The V gene is TRBV29-1, the J gene TRBJ1-1; 7 nucleotides match TRBD1. Germline lookup yields CDR1 SQVTM and CDR2 ANQGSEA. The CDR3 length is 13 residues. The V and J ends lost 7 bases and 1 base, in that order; junction bases with no gene match: 6. Here the CDR3 reads CSGATGTNTEAFF. The CDR3, as DNA: TGCAGCGGTGCGACAGGGACGAACACTGAAGCTTTCTTT.

The chain links TRBV4-1 to TRBJ1-2; D not resolved. V was trimmed by 0 bases and J by 0 bases, leaving 11 bases between them. The CDR3 contains 16 residues. CDR1 is MGHRA, CDR2 YSYEKL, per germline. For the CDR3, the DNA is TGCGCCAGCAGCCAAGATAGCGTTGGGACTAACTATGGCTACACCTTC. Translating it yields CASSQDSVGTNYGYTF.

The V call is TRBV11-2, the J call TRBJ2-7; perhaps TRBD2 as D (5 bases). Trimming took off 4 bases at V and 3 bases at J, with 10 bases between the two ends. The CDR3 extends over 13 amino acids. CDR1 is SGHAT, CDR2 FQNNGV, per germline. CDR3 residues: CASSSGLNYEQYF. In DNA, the CDR3 is TGTGCCAGCAGCTCCGGACTGAACTACGAGCAGTACTTC.

This clone was seen a handful of times. J is TRBJ2-3 and V is TRBV10-1; 8 bases fit TRBD2. Germline CDR1 WNHNN, CDR2 SYGVQD (reference sequence). V lost 5 bases to trimming and J lost 5 bases; unmatched junction nucleotides: 6. The CDR3 is 14 amino acids. The CDR3 sequence is CASSPAGAIDTQYF. The CDR3 DNA is TGCGCCAGCAGTCCAGCGGGAGCGATAGATACGCAGTATTTT.